This T cell receptor beta chain was captured in a study of T cells after posttransplantation cyclophosphamide. V was pared by 4 bases and J by 0 bases, with 13 bases between. Germline V CDR1 and CDR2: MGHRA, YSYEKL. This CDR3 has 16 amino acids. Produced via immunoSEQ multiplex PCR; TCRdb's table is partial and in-frame only. The sample shows 24,000 or so clones, none of them appearing just once. Cyclophosphamide on days +3 and +4 followed busulfan-fludarabine conditioning and a marrow graft. This clone was counted at least ten times. The chain is built from TRBV4-1 and TRBJ2-4; possible D gene TRBD2, 6 bases. The origin of this receptor is a male patient younger than 30 who received an allogeneic stem cell transplant from a related donor, was CMV-positive, and had no GVHD. Among the T cells, some may be from the graft donor. Material: PBMCs, obtained after allogeneic stem cell transplant with posttransplant cyclophosphamide. DNA of the CDR3: TGCGCCAGCAGCCGCCTGGGGGGAGTAGCCAAAAACATTCAGTACTTC. The encoded protein is CASSRLGGVAKNIQYF.